The present TCR beta chain was sequenced within a study of early T cells in non-severe SARS-CoV-2 infection. Study overall: Unsorted whole-blood RNA was sequenced in bulk, leaving chains unpaired.

Study-wide points: A preference for anti-spike CD8 responses marked VDJdb matching, which missed private and CD4 specificities.

As to this clonotype: The antigen is not known. The junction shows a germline mismatch at one end, possibly a read error.

The TCR library protocol attached unique molecular identifiers to the individual cDNA molecules. One entry per CDR3 protein, called by TCRdb with MiXCR from the 5' RACE reads. The table includes approximately 68,000 distinct CDR3 sequences, around 10% detected once. The TCR originated in an adult who was a healthcare worker with PCR-confirmed SARS-CoV-2 infection or an uninfected control (not recorded which). The specimen comprised whole blood, sampled at baseline.

The DNA of the CDR3 is TGTGCTAGCAGCCCTAGGACCGGCTTACTAGAGACCCAGTACTTC. Translated: CASSPRTGLLETQYF. The rearrangement joins TRBV7-7 to TRBJ2-5; D is ambiguous. The CDR3 contains 15 residues. Germline V gene sequence: CDR1 SSHAT, CDR2 FNYEAQ (reference sequence).